This T cell receptor (beta chain) was recorded in a study of PD-1 blockade in classical Hodgkin lymphoma. Time point denoted: cycle 4 day 1 (C4D1), after more than 5 weeks of nivolumab. With no exception, relapse followed autologous stem cell transplantation in all patients, and brentuximab vedotin exposure varied. The authors purified CD4+ T cells from thawed PBMCs by magnetic negative selection. Assay: immunoSEQ multiplex PCR; the TCRdb copy retains only in-frame clones and omits some. The sample includes fewer than 30,000 clones, over 75% seen only once; the top ten take 0.55% to 0.7%. The TCR originated in a human donor with classical Hodgkin lymphoma. Sequenced here: CD4+ T cells from blood, sampled before the fourth cycle of nivolumab.

The CDR3 spells CASSDLGPQAQHF. For the CDR3, the DNA is TGTGCCAGTAGTGATTTGGGCCCACAGGCCCAGCATTTT. J is TRBJ1-5 and V is TRBV19; maybe TRBD1 (5 bases). CDR1 is LNHDA and CDR2 is SQIVND in the germline V gene (reference sequence). V lost 5 bases, J lost 11 bases, and 16 bases lay in between. The CDR3 consists of 13 residues.